This note documents a single T cell receptor (beta chain) sequence. These data originate in a study of shared T cell receptors in the human thymus. Looked up from germline, CDR1 is SGHNT and CDR2 is YYREEE (reference sequence). The CDR3 runs 18 residues. V was pared by 1 base and J by 1 base, with 18 bases between. The data were produced by immunoSEQ multiplex PCR, yet TCRdb's version contains in-frame clones alone and is incomplete. The profile shows approximately 400,000 clones, roughly 94% of them singletons. The chain employs TRBV5-4 and TRBJ2-4, with a weak D call TRBD2 (7 bases). The TCR was taken from a human donor. The source material was thymocytes. CDR3 sequence reads: CASSLSGGPGFAKNIQYF. The CDR3 DNA follows: TGTGCCAGCAGCTTGTCCGGGGGGCCAGGGTTCGCCAAAAACATTCAGTACTTC.